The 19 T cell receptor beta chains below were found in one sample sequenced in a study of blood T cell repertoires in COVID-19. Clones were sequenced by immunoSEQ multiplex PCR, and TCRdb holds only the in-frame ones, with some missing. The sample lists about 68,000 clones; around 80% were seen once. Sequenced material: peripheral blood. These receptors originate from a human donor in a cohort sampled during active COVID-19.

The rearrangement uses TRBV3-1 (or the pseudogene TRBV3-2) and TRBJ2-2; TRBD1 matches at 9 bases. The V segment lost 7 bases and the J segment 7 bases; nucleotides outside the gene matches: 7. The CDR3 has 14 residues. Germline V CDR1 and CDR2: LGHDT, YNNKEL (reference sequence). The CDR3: CASTPGQGFGELFF. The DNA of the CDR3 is TGTGCCAGCACCCCGGGACAGGGATTCGGGGAGCTGTTTTTT.

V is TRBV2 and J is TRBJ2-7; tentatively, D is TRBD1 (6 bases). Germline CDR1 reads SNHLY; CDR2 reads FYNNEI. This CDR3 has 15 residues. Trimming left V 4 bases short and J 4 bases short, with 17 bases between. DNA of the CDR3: TGTGCCAGCAGTGCCGGGACAAGGGGTGGTTACGAGCAGTACTTC. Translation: CASSAGTRGGYEQYF.

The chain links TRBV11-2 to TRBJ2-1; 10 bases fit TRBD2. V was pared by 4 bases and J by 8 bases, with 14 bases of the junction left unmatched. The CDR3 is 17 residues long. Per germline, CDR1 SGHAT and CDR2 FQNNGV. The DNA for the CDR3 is TGTGCCAGCAGCTCTAGGGCTAGCGGGGGTTACTTCTATGAGCAGTTCTTC. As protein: CASSSRASGGYFYEQFF.

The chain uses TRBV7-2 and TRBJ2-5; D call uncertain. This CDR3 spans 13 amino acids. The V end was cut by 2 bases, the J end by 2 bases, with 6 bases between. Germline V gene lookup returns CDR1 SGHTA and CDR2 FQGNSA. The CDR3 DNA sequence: TGTGCCAGCAGCTTAAGCCCGCAAGAGACCCAGTACTTC. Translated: CASSLSPQETQYF.

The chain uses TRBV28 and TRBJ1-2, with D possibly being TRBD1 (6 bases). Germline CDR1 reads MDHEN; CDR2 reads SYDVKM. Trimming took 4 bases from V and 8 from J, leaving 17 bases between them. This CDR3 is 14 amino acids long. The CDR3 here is CASSSVQGLRGYTF. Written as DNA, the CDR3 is TGTGCCAGCAGTTCCGTACAGGGCTTAAGGGGCTACACCTTC.

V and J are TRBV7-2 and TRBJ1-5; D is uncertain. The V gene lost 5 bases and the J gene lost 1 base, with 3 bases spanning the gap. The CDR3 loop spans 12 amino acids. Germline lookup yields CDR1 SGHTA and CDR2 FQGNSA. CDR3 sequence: CASSQSNQPQHF. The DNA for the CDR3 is TGTGCCAGCAGCCAGAGCAATCAGCCCCAGCATTTT.

For the CDR3, the DNA is TGTGCCAGCAGCCCATCCCATGGGGCGGATACGCAGTATTTT. It encodes CASSPSHGADTQYF. The chain links TRBV11-2 to TRBJ2-3; D possibly corresponds to TRBD1 (5 bases). Germline V gene sequence: CDR1 SGHAT, CDR2 FQNNGV. This CDR3 region has 14 residues. Trimming stripped 5 bases from V and 6 bases from J, with 15 bases between.

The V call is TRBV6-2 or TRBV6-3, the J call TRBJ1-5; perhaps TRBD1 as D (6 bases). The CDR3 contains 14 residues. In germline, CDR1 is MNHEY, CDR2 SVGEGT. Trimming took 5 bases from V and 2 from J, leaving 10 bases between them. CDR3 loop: CASSTDSGNQPQHF. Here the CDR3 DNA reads TGTGCCAGCAGTACGGACAGCGGCAATCAGCCCCAGCATTTT.

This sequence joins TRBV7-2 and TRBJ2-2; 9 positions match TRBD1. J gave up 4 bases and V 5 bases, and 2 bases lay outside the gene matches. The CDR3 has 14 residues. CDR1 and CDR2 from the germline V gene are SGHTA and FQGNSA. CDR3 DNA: TGTGCCAGCAGCGAACAGGGGGCCACCGGGGAGCTGTTTTTT. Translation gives CASSEQGATGELFF.

The DNA for the CDR3 is TGTGCCAGCAGCCAAGAGCCCAGGGTCAGCACAGATACGCAGTATTTT. Protein sequence: CASSQEPRVSTDTQYF. The V call is TRBV3-1 (or the pseudogene TRBV3-2), the J call TRBJ2-3; tentative D call: TRBD1 (5 bases). Per the germline V gene, CDR1 is LGHDT and CDR2 is YNNKEL (reference sequence). Trimming removed 0 bases from V and 0 bases from J, with 10 bases in between. CDR3 length equals 16 residues.

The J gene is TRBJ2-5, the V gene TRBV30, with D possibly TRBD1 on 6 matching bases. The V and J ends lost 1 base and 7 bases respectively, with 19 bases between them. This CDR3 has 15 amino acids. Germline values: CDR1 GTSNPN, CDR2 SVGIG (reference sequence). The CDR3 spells CAWSGDPGQKGTQYF. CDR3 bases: TGTGCCTGGAGTGGCGACCCTGGACAGAAAGGGACCCAGTACTTC.

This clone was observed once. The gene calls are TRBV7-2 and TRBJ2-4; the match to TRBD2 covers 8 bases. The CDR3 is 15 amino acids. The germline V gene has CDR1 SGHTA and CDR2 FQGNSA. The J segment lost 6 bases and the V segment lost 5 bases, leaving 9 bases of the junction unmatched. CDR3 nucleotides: TGTGCCAGCAGCACCCAACTAGCGGAGGGAAACATTCAGTACTTC. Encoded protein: CASSTQLAEGNIQYF.

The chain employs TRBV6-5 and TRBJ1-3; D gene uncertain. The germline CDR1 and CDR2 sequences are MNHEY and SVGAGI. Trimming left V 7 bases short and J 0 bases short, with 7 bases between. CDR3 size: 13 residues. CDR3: CASTRGSGNTIYF. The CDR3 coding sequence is TGTGCCAGCACCCGAGGCTCTGGAAACACCATATATTTT.

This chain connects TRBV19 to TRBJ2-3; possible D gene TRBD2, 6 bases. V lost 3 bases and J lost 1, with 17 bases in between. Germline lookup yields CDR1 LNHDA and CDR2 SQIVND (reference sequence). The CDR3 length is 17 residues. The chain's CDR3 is CASSIRRAGIGTDTQYF. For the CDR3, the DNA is TGTGCCAGTAGTATCCGGCGGGCGGGGATTGGCACAGATACGCAGTATTTT.

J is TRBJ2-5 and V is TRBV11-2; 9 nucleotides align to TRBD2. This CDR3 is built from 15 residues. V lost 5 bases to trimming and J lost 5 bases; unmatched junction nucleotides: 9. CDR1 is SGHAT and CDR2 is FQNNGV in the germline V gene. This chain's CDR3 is CASSLGGLAHETQYF. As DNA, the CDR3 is TGTGCCAGCAGCCTCGGGGGACTAGCCCACGAGACCCAGTACTTC.

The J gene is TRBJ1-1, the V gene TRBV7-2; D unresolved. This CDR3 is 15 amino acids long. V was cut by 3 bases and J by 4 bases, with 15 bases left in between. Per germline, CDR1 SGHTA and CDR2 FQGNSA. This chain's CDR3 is CASSFPLTAATEAFF. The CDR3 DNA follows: TGTGCCAGCAGCTTCCCTCTGACGGCGGCCACTGAAGCTTTCTTT.

The CDR3 here is CASSLMRSGGHYNEQFF. CDR3 coding DNA: TGCGCCAGCAGCTTGATGAGGAGCGGGGGGCATTACAATGAGCAGTTCTTC. The chain links TRBV5-1 to TRBJ2-1, with 9 bases identical to TRBD2. J lost 4 bases, V lost 1 base, and 9 bases had no gene match. The germline gives CDR1 SGHRS, CDR2 YFSETQ. The CDR3 totals 17 residues.

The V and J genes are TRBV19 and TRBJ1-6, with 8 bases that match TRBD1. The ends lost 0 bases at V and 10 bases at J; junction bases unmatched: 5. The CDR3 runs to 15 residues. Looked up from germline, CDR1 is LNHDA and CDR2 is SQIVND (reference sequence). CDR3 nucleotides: TGTGCCAGTAGTATAGAGTGGGGGACAGGATCACCCCTCCACTTT. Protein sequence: CASSIEWGTGSPLHF.

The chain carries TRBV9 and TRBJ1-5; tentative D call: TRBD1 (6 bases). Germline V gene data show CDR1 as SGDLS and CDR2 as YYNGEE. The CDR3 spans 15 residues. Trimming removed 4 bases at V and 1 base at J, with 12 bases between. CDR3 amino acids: CASSFRGESNQPQHF. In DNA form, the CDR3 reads TGTGCCAGCAGCTTCAGGGGTGAGAGCAATCAGCCCCAGCATTTT.